This T cell receptor beta chain was identified during a study of cytomegalovirus exposure and HLA in healthy donors. Overall study: There were roughly 110 million unique TCR beta sequences, drawn from approximately 190 million T cells, in an earlier analysis. The study's early data release held 75 million to 95 million unique TCRs from HLA-typed donors.

60 Vbeta and 13 Jbeta primers were used in PCR. Profiling relied on immunoSEQ multiplex PCR, and the TCRdb table lists in-frame clones only, not all of them. The table includes 170,000 or so clones, about 82% detected once. Study-level findings and limits: When analyzed later, a missense DCLRE1C variant was found to be linked to TCR beta V- and J-gene trimming.

CDR1 is SGHDN and CDR2 is FVKESK in the germline V gene. The CDR3 runs to 14 residues. Trimming shortened V by 3 bases and J by 2 bases, and 11 bases separated the two germline ends. This clone was seen a single time. Its antigen is unidentified. The receptor was isolated from a woman aged 50 to 60 in good health and CMV-seropositive. The rearrangement uses TRBV14 and TRBJ2-7; perhaps TRBD2 as D (6 bases). The sequencing sample was made of PBMCs. The CDR3 region is CASSHGDFPYEQYF. CDR3 DNA: TGTGCCAGCAGCCACGGGGACTTTCCCTACGAGCAGTACTTC.